Below are 19 T cell receptor beta chains sequenced from a single sample in a study of identifying expanded T cells in peripheral blood. Assay used: immunoSEQ multiplex PCR; TCRdb lists only in-frame clones, some missing. Of under 120,000 clones in the sample, roughly 91% were seen once. Sequencing was done on a sample of blood. These TCRs come from a person between 18 and 75 years old in good health.

The CDR3 DNA is TGTGCCAGCAGTGAGGTCGTACGCCAGGAGACCCAGTACTTC. Protein product: CASSEVVRQETQYF. The chain recombines TRBV6-1 with TRBJ2-5, with D uncertain. Between the trimmed V and J ends, which lost 3 bases and 5 bases, there was a span of 13 bases. CDR3 length: 14 amino acids. Germline V gene lookup returns CDR1 MNHNS and CDR2 SASEGT.

V and J are TRBV2 and TRBJ1-6; no clear D gene. This CDR3 is built from 15 residues. Germline CDR1 and CDR2: SNHLY and FYNNEI. The V end lost 4 bases, the J end lost 3 bases, and 10 bases lay between the germline ends. For the CDR3, the DNA is TGTGCCAGCAGTGGGTCAGGCCACTATAATTCACCCCTCCACTTT. Translating it yields CASSGSGHYNSPLHF.

The V and J genes are TRBV4-2 and TRBJ1-1; 7 nucleotides align to TRBD1. Germline trimming cut 5 bases from V and 3 bases from J; bases unmatched to any gene: 12. The CDR3 is 16 residues long. CDR1 and CDR2 (germline): LGHNA, YNFKEQ. The CDR3 region is CASSLVPDRKDTEAFF. In DNA form, the CDR3 reads TGTGCCAGCAGCTTGGTACCGGACAGGAAAGACACTGAAGCTTTCTTT.

In this sample, this clone turned up once. The CDR3, as DNA: TGTGCCAGCAGTTACCCGTTGGACGGGAAAAGAGAGCAGTACTTC. Translating gives CASSYPLDGKREQYF. The chain has TRBV6-5 and TRBJ2-7; possible D gene TRBD2, 5 bases. V lost 2 bases and J 7 bases, leaving 18 bases between the germline ends. Germline assignment: CDR1 MNHEY and CDR2 SVGAGI. CDR3 length: 15 amino acids.

V usage is TRBV4-3 and J usage is TRBJ2-7; D not resolved. The CDR3 loop spans 17 amino acids. In germline, CDR1 is LGHNA, CDR2 YSLEER. V lost 0 bases to trimming and J lost 0 bases, with 15 bases between them. The CDR3 protein is CASSQEVGTQSSYEQYF. CDR3 sequence (DNA): TGCGCCAGCAGCCAAGAAGTCGGTACTCAGAGCTCCTACGAGCAGTACTTC.

The CDR3 DNA is TGTGCCAGCAGCCCCCCCGGGGATCGGACTGAAGCTTTCTTT. Translated, it gives CASSPPGDRTEAFF. V is TRBV5-4 and J is TRBJ1-1; D is undetermined. The CDR3 totals 14 residues. The V end lost 4 bases, the J end lost 5 bases, and 15 bases lay between the germline ends. Looked up from germline, CDR1 is SGHNT and CDR2 is YYREEE (reference sequence).

The chain carries TRBV11-3 and TRBJ1-2; a weak D match, TRBD1 (6 bases). V was trimmed by 4 bases and J by 4 bases, leaving 22 bases between them. The length of the CDR3 is 17 residues. The V gene's germline CDR1 is SGHNT and CDR2 YENEEA. CDR3 loop: CASSSYYRVSLFYGYTF. CDR3 nucleotides: TGTGCCAGCAGCTCTTACTACAGGGTATCTCTTTTCTATGGCTACACCTTC.

As to this clone: The junction departs from germline at one end; a sequencing error may be responsible. The genes are TRBV5-4 and TRBJ2-1, with TRBD1 matching over 7 bases. The CDR3 sequence is 15 residues long. Germline CDR1 reads SGHNT; CDR2 reads YYREEE (reference sequence). The DNA for the CDR3 is TGCGCCAGCAGCCAAGGGGGCGCGGCCTACAATGAGCAGTTCTTC. It translates to CASSQGGAAYNEQFF.

The chain joins TRBV29-1 to TRBJ1-2; D call uncertain. The CDR3 runs 11 residues. Germline assignment: CDR1 SQVTM and CDR2 ANQGSEA. V was shortened by 6 bases and J by 4 bases, with 9 bases between the two germline ends. The CDR3 sequence: CSVSLFYGYTF. The CDR3, as DNA: TGCAGCGTATCTCTCTTCTATGGCTACACCTTC.

The gene calls are TRBV9 and TRBJ2-1; 12 bases agree with TRBD1. The CDR3 has 16 residues. Losses at the gene ends were 4 bases for V and 9 bases for J; bases not matched to a gene: 11. Germline lookup yields CDR1 SGDLS and CDR2 YYNGEE. The CDR3 loop reads CASSPPGQGASVEQFF. CDR3 sequence (DNA): TGTGCCAGCAGCCCCCCGGGACAGGGGGCTTCTGTTGAGCAGTTCTTC.

The CDR3: CASSLQRTSNQPQHF. The CDR3 nucleotides are TGTGCCAGCTCACTGCAAAGGACAAGCAATCAGCCCCAGCATTTT. The chain has TRBV18 and TRBJ1-5; tentative D call: TRBD1 (5 bases). The CDR3 loop spans 15 amino acids. Germline V gene lookup returns CDR1 KGHSH and CDR2 LQKENI. With 4 bases removed from V and 1 base from J, the gap between germline ends came to 11 bases.

The genes are TRBV6-5 and TRBJ2-3; TRBD2 might be the D (5 bases). The CDR3 is made up of 16 amino acids. V lost 0 bases to trimming and J lost 5 bases, with 15 bases between them. CDR1 and CDR2 from the germline V gene are MNHEY and SVGAGI. CDR3 bases: TGTGCCAGCAGTTACTCCGGGGTAGGGAGAGGAGATACGCAGTATTTT. Protein product: CASSYSGVGRGDTQYF.

The gene calls are TRBV5-5 and TRBJ1-1; D call uncertain. Germline V CDR1 and CDR2: SGHKS, YYEKEE (reference sequence). There are 17 residues in the CDR3. V lost 4 bases, J lost 7 bases, and 26 bases lay in between. As DNA, the CDR3 is TGTGCCAGCAGCCCCGGTTCCTTTATGCGGTGGATGAGTGAAGCTTTCTTT. Protein: CASSPGSFMRWMSEAFF.

V usage is TRBV7-4 and J usage is TRBJ2-3; D is unresolved. The length of the CDR3 is 15 residues. Germline CDR1 and CDR2: SGHVT and SQSDAQ. Deletions cut 3 bases from V and 0 bases from J, with 10 bases between. This CDR3 reads CASSFSLSSTDTQYF. For the CDR3, the DNA is TGTGCCAGCAGCTTTAGCCTCTCGAGCACAGATACGCAGTATTTT.

This sequence joins TRBV9 and TRBJ2-7; D unclear. Germline values: CDR1 SGDLS, CDR2 YYNGEE. The length of the CDR3 is 14 residues. V dropped 4 bases and J dropped 5 bases, with 16 bases sitting between them. CDR3 in amino acids: CASSPYPNSDEQYF. In DNA form, the CDR3 reads TGTGCCAGCAGCCCATACCCGAACAGCGACGAGCAGTACTTC.

V gene TRBV5-4 combines with J gene TRBJ1-1; D unclear. V shed 0 bases and J shed 4 bases, with 10 bases lying between them. Germline V gives CDR1 SGHNT, CDR2 YYREEE (reference sequence). The CDR3 consists of 14 residues. The DNA of the CDR3 is TGTGCCAGCAGCTTGGATCGGGTTAGCACTGAAGCTTTCTTT. Protein: CASSLDRVSTEAFF.

Comments on this clone: Mismatch with germline at one junction end may stem from a read error. The rearrangement uses TRBV27 and TRBJ1-2; D is uncertain. This CDR3 spans 13 amino acids. Germline CDR1 and CDR2: MNHEY and SMNVEV (reference sequence). The CDR3 region is CASSLNGDTRLFF. CDR3 sequence (DNA): TGTGCCAGCAGTTTAAATGGTGACACCCGTTTATTCTTC.

V is TRBV19 and J is TRBJ2-3; the match to TRBD2 covers 10 bases. CDR3 length: 15 residues. Germline CDR1 LNHDA, CDR2 SQIVND (reference sequence). The junction had 2 bases not matched to a gene; V was cut back by 4 bases and J by 1 base. CDR3 loop: CASSTTSGGTDTQYF. The CDR3 DNA follows: TGTGCCAGTAGTACTACTAGCGGGGGCACAGATACGCAGTATTTT.

This chain uses TRBV18 with TRBJ2-3, with TRBD1 identical over 8 bases. The CDR3 contains 16 residues. V gave up 2 bases and J gave up 1 base; unmatched junction bases: 5. The germline V gene encodes CDR1 KGHSH and CDR2 LQKENI. CDR3 residues: CASSPSDRGGTDTQYF. CDR3 nucleotide sequence: TGTGCCAGCTCACCATCTGACAGGGGCGGCACAGATACGCAGTATTTT.